A selection of T cell receptor beta chains follows, all from one sample in a study of CD8 T cells in Susac syndrome. MiXCR, applied by TCRdb to the immunoSEQ multiplex PCR reads, yields one record per CDR3 protein. In the table there are some 210,000 distinct CDR3 sequences, roughly 93% of which are singletons. Sequences were obtained from CD4+ T cells from PBMCs. The origin of the receptors is a human donor with Susac syndrome. Each CDR3 is given with its conserved first and last residue.

V	J	CDR3
TRBV27	TRBJ2-7	CASSLSGLTGSFNSRSYEQYF
TRBV19	TRBJ1-6	CASSIGEDTASPLHF
TRBV20-1	TRBJ2-3	CSAIVSGTDTQYF
TRBV10-3	TRBJ2-3	CAISRTSGGPGDTQYF
TRBV24-1	TRBJ2-3	CATSATGGEADTQYF
TRBV4-3	TRBJ1-6	CASSHRGAYNSPLHF
TRBV6-5	TRBJ2-1	CASSLKTGRGEYNEQFF
TRBV20-1	TRBJ2-7	CSATDRDYEQYF
TRBV20-1	TRBJ1-2	CSARGVYGYTF
TRBV11-2	TRBJ1-2	CASSPLARGYTF
TRBV4-3	TRBJ1-6	CASSPPGGSPLHF
TRBV5-4	TRBJ2-5	CASSSIQGTQYF
TRBV30	TRBJ2-5	CAWGAGVETQYF
TRBV20-1	TRBJ1-2	CSASGLWTGRRGYTF
TRBV7-2	TRBJ1-1	CASSYDYTEAFF
TRBV6-2/TRBV6-3	TRBJ1-5	CASSPGSIQPQHF
TRBV4-1	TRBJ1-4	CASSQQPGQINEKLFF
TRBV30	TRBJ2-5	CAWSVQPSMWVGQETQYF
TRBV6-1	TRBJ1-2	CASHRGSYYGYTF
TRBV5-1	TRBJ2-1	CASSLGTSGVYNEQFF
TRBV29-1	TRBJ2-3	CSVRQGASADTQYF
TRBV4-1	TRBJ1-4	CASSQDQLGPTLPNEKLFF
TRBV6-2/TRBV6-3	TRBJ1-1	CASSYYRDTEAFF
TRBV18	TRBJ2-4	CASSPRGRVVENIQYF
TRBV18	TRBJ2-7	CASSPALGENYEQYF
TRBV5-1	TRBJ2-1	CASSFRGRGNEQFF
TRBV4-2	TRBJ2-1	CASSQRQRYNEQFF
TRBV3-1	TRBJ2-5	CASSRGRARTQYF
TRBV29-1	TRBJ2-2	CSVLGSANTGELFF
TRBV9	TRBJ1-3	CASSGDQAGLGNTIYF
TRBV24-1	TRBJ1-3	CATSDLIQASSGNTIYF
TRBV19	TRBJ2-5	CASSSGNQETQYF
TRBV7-2	TRBJ1-1	CASSLSGSATEAFF
TRBV7-9	TRBJ2-5	CASSPEMETQYF
TRBV28	TRBJ2-4	CASSPNGGKGAKNIQYF
TRBV28	TRBJ1-5	CASSLSGVQPQHF
TRBV30	TRBJ1-1	CAWSGDRGTEAFF
TRBV28	TRBJ1-2	CAAGKGPNYGYTF
TRBV7-8	TRBJ1-5	CASSLQEGWGVTQGNQPQHF
TRBV19	TRBJ2-1	CASSINSRNEQFF
TRBV4-3	TRBJ2-3	CASSQGGSSTDTQYF
TRBV6-5	TRBJ2-5	CASSSRHTQETQYF
TRBV30	TRBJ2-7	CAWSRQHEQYF
TRBV3-1	TRBJ2-1	CASSQDRNEQFF
TRBV6-5	TRBJ1-5	CASCPSGGTDQPQHF
TRBV3-1	TRBJ2-7	CASSRPSWTSGTYEQYF
TRBV6-5	TRBJ2-7	CASRKRTGEQYF
TRBV7-2	TRBJ1-2	CASSLGTGRGYGYTF
TRBV7-2	TRBJ2-2	CASSQVALAQGIAGELFF
TRBV9	TRBJ1-2	CASSVEGREDRGYTF
TRBV19	TRBJ1-6	CAGRGAYNSPLHF
TRBV29-1	TRBJ1-4	CSAGDRSTNEKLFF
TRBV20-1	TRBJ2-1	CSARQRAGSYNEQFF
TRBV24-1	TRBJ2-1	CATSDQQGEGYNEQFF